The sequence of this T cell receptor beta chain was determined in a study of identical twins. This clonotype was found a few times. Template switching added a universal primer binding site, and final cDNA carried unique molecular identifiers. TCRdb reprocessed the 5' RACE reads with MiXCR, giving one entry per CDR3 protein. There are about 190,000 distinct CDR3 sequences in the sample; more than 15% occur only once, and 40% lies in the top ten. The germline CDR1 and CDR2 sequences are MNHEY and SVGAGI. This CDR3 is built from 16 residues. V was pared by 0 bases and J by 3 bases, with 12 bases between. The same data also contributed to another study, on T cells expressing NK-cell markers. According to that study: An anti-gamma-delta TCR antibody restricted sorting to alpha-beta TCR T cells in several experiments. Specificity for HCMV among expanded NKG2C+ T cell clones was not established.

The sample consisted of CD8+ T cells sorted from blood. The gene calls are TRBV6-5 and TRBJ2-1, with D tentatively TRBD1 (5 bases). This clonotype originated in a woman aged 18-29 years in good health. CDR3: CASSYSLQGLYNEQFF. For the CDR3, the DNA is TGTGCCAGCAGTTACTCGCTCCAGGGTCTCTACAATGAGCAGTTCTTC.